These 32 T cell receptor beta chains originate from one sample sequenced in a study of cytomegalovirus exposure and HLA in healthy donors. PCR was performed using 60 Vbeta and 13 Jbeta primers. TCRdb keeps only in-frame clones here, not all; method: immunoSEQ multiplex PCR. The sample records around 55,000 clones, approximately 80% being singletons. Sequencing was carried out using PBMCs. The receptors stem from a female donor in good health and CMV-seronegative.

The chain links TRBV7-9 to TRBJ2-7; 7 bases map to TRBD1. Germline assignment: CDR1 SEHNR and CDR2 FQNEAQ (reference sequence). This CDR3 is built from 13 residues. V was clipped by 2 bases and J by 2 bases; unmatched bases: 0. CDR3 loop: CASSLQGAYEQYF. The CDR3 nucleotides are TGTGCCAGCAGCTTACAGGGGGCCTACGAGCAGTACTTC.

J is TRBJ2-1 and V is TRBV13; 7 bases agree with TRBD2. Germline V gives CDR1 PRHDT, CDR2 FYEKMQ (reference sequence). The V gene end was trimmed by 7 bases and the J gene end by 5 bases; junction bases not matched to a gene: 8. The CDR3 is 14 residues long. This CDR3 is CASILWGGNNEQFF. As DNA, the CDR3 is TGTGCCAGCATCCTTTGGGGGGGGAACAATGAGCAGTTCTTC. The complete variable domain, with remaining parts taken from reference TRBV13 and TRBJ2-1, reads AAGVIQSPRHLIKEKRETATLKCYPIPRHDTVYWYQQGPGQDPQFLISFYEKMQSDKGSIPDRFSAQQFSDYHSELNMSSLELGDSALYFCASILWGGNNEQFFGPGTRLTVL.

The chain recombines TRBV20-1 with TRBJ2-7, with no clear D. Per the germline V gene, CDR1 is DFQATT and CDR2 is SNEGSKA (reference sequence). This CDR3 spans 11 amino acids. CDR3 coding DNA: TGCAGCGCCGGGTCCTCTGGGGAGCAGTACTTC. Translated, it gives CSAGSSGEQYF.

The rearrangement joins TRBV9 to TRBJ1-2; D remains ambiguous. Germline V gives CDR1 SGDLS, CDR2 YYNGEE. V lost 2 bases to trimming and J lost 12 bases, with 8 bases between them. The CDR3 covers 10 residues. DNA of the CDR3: TGTGCCAGCAGCGTGAGGGAGCACACCTTC. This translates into CASSVREHTF.

This CDR3 reads CASSIDTVGGNEQFF. The CDR3 DNA is TGTGCCAGTAGTATAGATACCGTTGGAGGCAATGAGCAGTTCTTC. This chain uses TRBV19 with TRBJ2-1; D might be TRBD2 (5 bases). The CDR3 extends over 15 amino acids. Trimming removed 0 bases from V and 6 bases from J, with 12 bases in between. Germline CDR1 reads LNHDA; CDR2 reads SQIVND (reference sequence).

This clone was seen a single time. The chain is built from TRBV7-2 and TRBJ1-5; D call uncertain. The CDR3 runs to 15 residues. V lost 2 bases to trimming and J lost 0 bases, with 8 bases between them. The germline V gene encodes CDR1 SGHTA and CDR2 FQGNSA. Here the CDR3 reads CASSLIQYSNQPQHF. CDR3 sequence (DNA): TGTGCCAGCAGCTTAATCCAGTATAGCAATCAGCCCCAGCATTTT.

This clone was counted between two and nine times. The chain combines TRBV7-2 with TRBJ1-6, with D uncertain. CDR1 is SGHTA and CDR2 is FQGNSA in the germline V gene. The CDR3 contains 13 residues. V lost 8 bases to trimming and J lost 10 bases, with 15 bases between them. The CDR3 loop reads CASAANTQSPLHF. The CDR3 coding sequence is TGTGCCAGCGCGGCTAATACCCAATCACCCCTCCACTTT.

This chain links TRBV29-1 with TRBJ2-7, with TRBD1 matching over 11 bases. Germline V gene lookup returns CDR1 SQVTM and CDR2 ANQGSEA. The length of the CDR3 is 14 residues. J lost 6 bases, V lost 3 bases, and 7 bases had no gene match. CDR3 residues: CSVDSSGTGGEQYF. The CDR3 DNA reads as TGCAGCGTTGATTCTTCCGGGACAGGGGGCGAGCAGTACTTC.

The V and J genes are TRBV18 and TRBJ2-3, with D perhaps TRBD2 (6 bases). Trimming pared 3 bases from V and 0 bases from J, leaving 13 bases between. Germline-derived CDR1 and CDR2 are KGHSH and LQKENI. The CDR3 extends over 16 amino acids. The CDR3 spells CASSPMGGTSTDTQYF. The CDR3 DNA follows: TGTGCCAGCTCACCCATGGGGGGTACCAGCACAGATACGCAGTATTTT.

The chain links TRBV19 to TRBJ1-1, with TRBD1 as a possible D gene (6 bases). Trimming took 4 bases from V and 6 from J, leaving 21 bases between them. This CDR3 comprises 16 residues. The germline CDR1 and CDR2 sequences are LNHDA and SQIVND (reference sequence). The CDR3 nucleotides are TGTGCCAGTAGTACGGTAGGGGGACATAAGGCCCCTGAAGCTTTCTTT. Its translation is CASSTVGGHKAPEAFF.

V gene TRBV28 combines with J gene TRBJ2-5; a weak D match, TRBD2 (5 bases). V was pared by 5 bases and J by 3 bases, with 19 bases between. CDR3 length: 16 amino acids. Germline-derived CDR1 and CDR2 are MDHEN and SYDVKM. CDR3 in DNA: TGTGCCAGCAGTCCCCGGGGTCATGCCTTGAAAGAGACCCAGTACTTC. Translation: CASSPRGHALKETQYF. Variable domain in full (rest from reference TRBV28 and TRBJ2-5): DVKVTQSSRYLVKRTGEKVFLECVQDMDHENMFWYRQDPGLGLRLIYFSYDVKMKEKGDIPEGYSVSREKKERFSLILESASTNQTSMYLCASSPRGHALKETQYFGPGTRLLVL.

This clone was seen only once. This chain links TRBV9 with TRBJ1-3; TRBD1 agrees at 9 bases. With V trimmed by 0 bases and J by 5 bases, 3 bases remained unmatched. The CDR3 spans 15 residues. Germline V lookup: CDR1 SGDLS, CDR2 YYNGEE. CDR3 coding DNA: TGTGCCAGCAGCGTAGGGACAGGGGCGAGAAACACCATATATTTT. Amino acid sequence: CASSVGTGARNTIYF.

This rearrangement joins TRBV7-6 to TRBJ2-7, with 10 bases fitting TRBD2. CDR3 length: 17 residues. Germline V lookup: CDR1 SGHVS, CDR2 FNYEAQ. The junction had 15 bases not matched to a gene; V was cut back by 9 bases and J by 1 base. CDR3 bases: TGTGCCAGTCGCTCCCTACCGGGACTAGCGTCATCCTACGAGCAGTACTTC. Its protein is CASRSLPGLASSYEQYF.

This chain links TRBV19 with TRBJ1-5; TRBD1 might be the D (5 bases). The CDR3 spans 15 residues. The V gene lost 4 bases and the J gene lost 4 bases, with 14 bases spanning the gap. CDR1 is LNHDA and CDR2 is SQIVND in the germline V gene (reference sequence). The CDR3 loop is CASSRAQGLNQPQHF. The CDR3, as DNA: TGTGCCAGTAGTAGGGCCCAGGGCCTAAATCAGCCCCAGCATTTT.

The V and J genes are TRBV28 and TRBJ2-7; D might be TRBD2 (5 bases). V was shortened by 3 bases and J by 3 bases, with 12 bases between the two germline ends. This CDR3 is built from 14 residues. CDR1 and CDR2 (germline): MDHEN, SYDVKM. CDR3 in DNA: TGTGCCAGCAGTTTGGTTGAAGCGGACTACGAGCAGTACTTC. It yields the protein CASSLVEADYEQYF.

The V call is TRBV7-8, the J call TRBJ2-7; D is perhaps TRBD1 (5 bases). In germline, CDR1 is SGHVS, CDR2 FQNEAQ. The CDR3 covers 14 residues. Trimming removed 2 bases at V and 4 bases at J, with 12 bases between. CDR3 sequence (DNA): TGTGCCAGCAGCTTACAGGACACGCTATACGAGCAGTACTTC. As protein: CASSLQDTLYEQYF.

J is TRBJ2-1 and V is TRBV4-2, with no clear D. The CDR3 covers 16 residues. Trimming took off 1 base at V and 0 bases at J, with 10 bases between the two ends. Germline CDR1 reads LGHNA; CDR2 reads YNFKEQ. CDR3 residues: CASSQVSSSSYNEQFF. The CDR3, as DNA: TGTGCCAGCAGCCAAGTTAGTTCTAGCTCCTACAATGAGCAGTTCTTC.

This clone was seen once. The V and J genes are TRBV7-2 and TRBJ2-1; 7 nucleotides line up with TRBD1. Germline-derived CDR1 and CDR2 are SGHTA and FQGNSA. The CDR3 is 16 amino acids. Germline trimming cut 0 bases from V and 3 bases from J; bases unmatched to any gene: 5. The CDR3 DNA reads TGTGCCAGCAGCTTAGCGGACAGGCGATTCTACAATGAGCAGTTCTTC. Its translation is CASSLADRRFYNEQFF.

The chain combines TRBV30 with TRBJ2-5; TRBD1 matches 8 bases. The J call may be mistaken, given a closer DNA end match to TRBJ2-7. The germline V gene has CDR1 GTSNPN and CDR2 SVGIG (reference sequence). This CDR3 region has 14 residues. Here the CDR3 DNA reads TGTGCCTGGAGTTTCCCGGGACAGGCCTACGAGCAGTACTTC. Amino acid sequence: CAWSFPGQAYEQYF.

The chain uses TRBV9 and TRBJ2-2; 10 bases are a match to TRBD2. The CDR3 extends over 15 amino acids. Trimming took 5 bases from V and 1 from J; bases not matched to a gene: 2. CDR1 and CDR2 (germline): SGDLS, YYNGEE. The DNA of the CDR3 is TGTGCCAGCAGTAGACTAGCGGGGAACACCGGGGAGCTGTTTTTT. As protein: CASSRLAGNTGELFF.

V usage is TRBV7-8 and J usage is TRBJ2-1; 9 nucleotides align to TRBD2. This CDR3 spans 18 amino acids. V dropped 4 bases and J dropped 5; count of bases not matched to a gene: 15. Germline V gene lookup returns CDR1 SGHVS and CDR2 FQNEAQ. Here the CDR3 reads CASSSPRAASGKHNEQFF. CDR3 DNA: TGTGCCAGCAGCTCCCCGAGGGCGGCTAGCGGGAAACACAATGAGCAGTTCTTC.

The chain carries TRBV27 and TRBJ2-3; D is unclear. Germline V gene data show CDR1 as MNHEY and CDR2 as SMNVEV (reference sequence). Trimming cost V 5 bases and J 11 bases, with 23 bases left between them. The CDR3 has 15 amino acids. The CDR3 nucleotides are TGTGCCAGCAGTGAAAGTACCGGGTCCTACTTTGAGCAGTATTTT. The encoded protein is CASSESTGSYFEQYF.

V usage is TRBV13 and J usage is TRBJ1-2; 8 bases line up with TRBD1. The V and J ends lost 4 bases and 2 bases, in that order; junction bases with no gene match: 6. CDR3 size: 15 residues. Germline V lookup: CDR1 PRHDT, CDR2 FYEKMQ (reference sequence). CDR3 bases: TGTGCCAGCAGCTCCCGGACAGGGAAGAACTATGGCTACACCTTC. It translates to CASSSRTGKNYGYTF.

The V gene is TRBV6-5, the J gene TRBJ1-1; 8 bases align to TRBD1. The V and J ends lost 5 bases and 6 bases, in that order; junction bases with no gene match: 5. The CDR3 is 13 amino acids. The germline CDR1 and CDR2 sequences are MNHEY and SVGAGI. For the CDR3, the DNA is TGTGCCAGCAGTAAACTGGACAGGGCTGAAGCTTTCTTT. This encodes CASSKLDRAEAFF.

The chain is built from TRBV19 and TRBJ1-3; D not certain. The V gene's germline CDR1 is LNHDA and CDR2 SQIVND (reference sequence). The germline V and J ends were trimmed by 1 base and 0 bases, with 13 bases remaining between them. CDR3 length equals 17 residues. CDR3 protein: CASSIGTAGYSGNTIYF. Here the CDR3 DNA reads TGTGCCAGTAGTATAGGAACAGCTGGCTACTCTGGAAACACCATATATTTT.

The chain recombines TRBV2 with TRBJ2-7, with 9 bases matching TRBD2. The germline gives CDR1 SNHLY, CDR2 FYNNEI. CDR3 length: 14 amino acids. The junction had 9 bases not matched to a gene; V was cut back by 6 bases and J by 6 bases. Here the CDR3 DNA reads TGTGCCAGCAGACGGACTAGCGATATTGTCGAGCAGTACTTC. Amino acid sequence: CASRRTSDIVEQYF.

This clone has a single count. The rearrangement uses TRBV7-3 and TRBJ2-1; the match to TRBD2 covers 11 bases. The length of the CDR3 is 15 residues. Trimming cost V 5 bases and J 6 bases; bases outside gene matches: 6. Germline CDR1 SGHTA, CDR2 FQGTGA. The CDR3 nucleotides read TGTGCCAGCAGCCCTACTAGCGGGAGTGTCAATGAGCAGTTCTTC. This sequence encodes CASSPTSGSVNEQFF.

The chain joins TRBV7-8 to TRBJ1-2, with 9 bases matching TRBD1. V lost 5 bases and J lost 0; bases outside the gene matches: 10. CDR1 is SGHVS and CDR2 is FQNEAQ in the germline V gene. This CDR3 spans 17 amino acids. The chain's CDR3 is CASSRPDRGQANYGYTF. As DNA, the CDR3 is TGTGCCAGCAGCCGACCGGACAGGGGACAAGCTAACTATGGCTACACCTTC.

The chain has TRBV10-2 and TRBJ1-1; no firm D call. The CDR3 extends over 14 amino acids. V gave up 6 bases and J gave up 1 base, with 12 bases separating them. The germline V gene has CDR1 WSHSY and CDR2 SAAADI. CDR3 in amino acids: CASSDTRSNTEAFF. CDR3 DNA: TGCGCCAGCAGCGACACCCGATCGAACACTGAAGCTTTCTTT.

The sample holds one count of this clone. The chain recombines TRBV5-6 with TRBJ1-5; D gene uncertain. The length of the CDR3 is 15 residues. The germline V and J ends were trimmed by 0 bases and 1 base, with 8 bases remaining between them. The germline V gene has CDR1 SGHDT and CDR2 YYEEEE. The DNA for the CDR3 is TGTGCCAGCAGCTTGGGGCGGTGGAGCAATCAGCCCCAGCATTTT. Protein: CASSLGRWSNQPQHF.

CDR3 residues: CASSSPGQGETQYF. The CDR3 DNA is TGTGCCAGCAGCTCCCCCGGGCAGGGAGAGACCCAGTACTTC. This chain links TRBV7-3 with TRBJ2-5; D possibly corresponds to TRBD1 (5 bases). Trimming took off 4 bases at V and 4 bases at J, with 13 bases between the two ends. CDR1 and CDR2 from the germline V gene are SGHTA and FQGTGA. This CDR3 is 14 amino acids long. Complete variable domain (other parts from reference TRBV7-3 and TRBJ2-5): GAGVSQTPSNKVTEKGKYVELRCDPISGHTALYWYRQSLGQGPEFLIYFQGTGAADDSGLPNDRFFAVRPEGSVSTLKIQRTERGDSAVYLCASSSPGQGETQYFGPGTRLLVL.

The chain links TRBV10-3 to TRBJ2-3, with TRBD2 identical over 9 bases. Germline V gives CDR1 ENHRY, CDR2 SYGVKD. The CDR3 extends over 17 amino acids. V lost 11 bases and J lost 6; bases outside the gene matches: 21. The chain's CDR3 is CASRTPLAGDGGDTQYF. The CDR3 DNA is TGTGCCTCAAGAACCCCCTTAGCGGGAGATGGGGGTGATACGCAGTATTTT.